These 12 T cell receptor beta chains share one sample of origin, sequenced in a study of shared clonotypes between healthy human individuals. The method was immunoSEQ multiplex PCR; TCRdb's version includes in-frame clones alone and lacks a portion of them. In the table there are some 1.5 million clones, approximately 98% of which are singletons. Sequencing was carried out using naive CD4+ T cells sorted from blood. Noted subset: CD45RA+ positively selected. Receptors were obtained from a man aged 25 to 40 in good health.

V and J are TRBV7-9 and TRBJ1-3; D uncertain. CDR3 length: 18 residues. Germline V CDR1 and CDR2: SEHNR, FQNEAQ (reference sequence). With 7 bases removed from V and 0 bases from J, the gap between germline ends came to 22 bases. For the CDR3, the DNA is TGTGCCAGCACCGAAACGGACGGTCGGCCCGACTCTGGAAACACCATATATTTT. Encoded protein: CASTETDGRPDSGNTIYF.

The chain joins TRBV6-1 to TRBJ1-5, with 7 positions matching TRBD1. Per germline, CDR1 MNHNS and CDR2 SASEGT. The CDR3 totals 15 residues. The V gene end was trimmed by 6 bases and the J gene end by 5 bases; junction bases not matched to a gene: 10. The CDR3 bases are TGTGCCAGCAGGGGAGGGACAGATCCTTATCAGCCCCAGCATTTT. Protein: CASRGGTDPYQPQHF.

The genes are TRBV28 and TRBJ2-7, with 11 bases aligning to TRBD1. J lost 1 base, V lost 6 bases, and 5 bases had no gene match. The length of the CDR3 is 15 residues. Germline assignment: CDR1 MDHEN and CDR2 SYDVKM. CDR3 in amino acids: CASRSGTGGSYEQYF. The CDR3 DNA follows: TGTGCCAGCAGGTCCGGGACAGGGGGATCCTACGAGCAGTACTTC.

The rearrangement joins TRBV6-1 to TRBJ2-4, with 7 bases aligning to TRBD2. From germline, CDR1 is MNHNS and CDR2 SASEGT. The junction had 5 bases not matched to a gene; V was cut back by 3 bases and J by 0 bases. The CDR3 is made up of 16 amino acids. The CDR3 region has the DNA TGTGCCAGCAGTGATCTAGCGGCACTAGCCAAAAACATTCAGTACTTC. Translation: CASSDLAALAKNIQYF.

The V gene is TRBV2, the J gene TRBJ1-1; no definite D call. The CDR3 sequence is 15 residues long. The ends were cut back, 2 bases at V and 0 bases at J, with 10 bases in the middle. Per germline, CDR1 SNHLY and CDR2 FYNNEI. The CDR3, as DNA: TGTGCCAGCAGTGAACTCCGAATTATGAACACTGAAGCTTTCTTT. Protein: CASSELRIMNTEAFF.

This chain connects TRBV7-9 to TRBJ1-2; D remains ambiguous. Germline CDR1 SEHNR, CDR2 FQNEAQ (reference sequence). The CDR3 has 13 amino acids. V was trimmed by 3 bases and J by 14 bases, leaving 19 bases between them. The CDR3 here is CASSFPTTRAVTF. The CDR3 DNA follows: TGTGCCAGCAGCTTTCCTACCACTCGGGCAGTGACCTTC. The full variable domain, rest sourced from reference TRBV7-9 and TRBJ1-2, is DTGVSQNPRHKITKRGQNVTFRCDPISEHNRLYWYRQTLGQGPEFLTYFQNEAQLEKSRLLSDRFSAERPKGSFSTLEIQRTEQGDSAMYLCASSFPTTRAVTFGSGTRLTVV.

J is TRBJ2-1 and V is TRBV28; 9 bases fit TRBD1. The CDR3 contains 15 residues. With 5 bases clipped from V and 4 bases from J, the junction kept 6 bases outside the gene matches. Germline V gives CDR1 MDHEN, CDR2 SYDVKM. The CDR3: CASSPPGQGYNEQFF. The DNA of the CDR3 is TGTGCCAGCAGTCCCCCGGGACAGGGTTACAATGAGCAGTTCTTC.

V usage is TRBV15 and J usage is TRBJ2-7; D gene unclear. The CDR3 is 13 amino acids. Trimming removed 3 bases at V and 0 bases at J, with 6 bases between. The germline V gene has CDR1 LNHNV and CDR2 YYDKDF (reference sequence). This CDR3 reads CATSREPSYEQYF. In nucleotides, the CDR3 is TGTGCCACCAGCAGGGAGCCCTCCTACGAGCAGTACTTC.

V is TRBV2 and J is TRBJ2-3; the D call may be TRBD1 or TRBD2 (5 bases each). From germline, CDR1 is SNHLY and CDR2 FYNNEI. Trimming shortened V by 4 bases and J by 6 bases, and 17 bases separated the two germline ends. The CDR3 consists of 15 residues. Here the CDR3 reads CASSVRRQGGDTQYF. CDR3 nucleotides: TGTGCCAGCAGTGTAAGGAGGCAGGGTGGGGATACGCAGTATTTT.

The chain is built from TRBV6-5 and TRBJ2-7; tentative D call: TRBD2 (5 bases). This CDR3 comprises 15 residues. Germline values: CDR1 MNHEY, CDR2 SVGAGI. The V end lost 4 bases, the J end lost 0 bases, and 13 bases lay between the germline ends. Written as DNA, the CDR3 is TGTGCCAGCAGTTTACTTCCTACTAGCTCCTACGAGCAGTACTTC. Its translation: CASSLLPTSSYEQYF.

The J gene is TRBJ2-1, the V gene TRBV28; D ambiguous. The V end lost 3 bases, the J end lost 7 bases, and 13 bases lay between the germline ends. The CDR3 is made up of 14 amino acids. Germline V lookup: CDR1 MDHEN, CDR2 SYDVKM. Written as DNA, the CDR3 is TGTGCCAGCAGTTTTAAGGGTTGGATGAATGAGCAGTTCTTC. This encodes CASSFKGWMNEQFF.

This chain links TRBV27 with TRBJ2-1; D is possibly TRBD2 (6 bases). The CDR3 is made up of 12 amino acids. The V and J ends lost 6 bases and 4 bases respectively, with 7 bases between them. CDR1 and CDR2 from the germline V gene are MNHEY and SMNVEV (reference sequence). CDR3 loop: CASRREYNEQFF. The CDR3 DNA reads TGTGCCAGCAGACGGGAGTACAATGAGCAGTTCTTC.